Listed here are 32 T cell receptor beta chains from one sample, sequenced in a study of blood T cell repertoires in COVID-19. Assay used: immunoSEQ multiplex PCR; TCRdb lists only in-frame clones, some missing. The sample includes roughly 200,000 clones, approximately 90% of them seen just once. The specimen sequenced was PBMCs or T cells enriched from blood (not recorded which). These TCRs come from a man between 25 and 39 years old who had recovered from COVID-19.

V gene TRBV4-1 combines with J gene TRBJ1-2; D is unclear. The CDR3 length is 17 residues. V shed 2 bases and J shed 3 bases, with 19 bases lying between them. CDR1 is MGHRA, CDR2 YSYEKL, per germline. The CDR3 DNA follows: TGCGCCAGCAGCCAACCGAGCAATGGAGTTCGCCACTATGGCTACACCTTC. The encoded protein is CASSQPSNGVRHYGYTF.

The rearrangement joins TRBV10-3 to TRBJ2-3, with D hard to call. CDR3 size: 13 residues. V was cut by 4 bases and J by 2 bases, with 7 bases left in between. Per the germline V gene, CDR1 is ENHRY and CDR2 is SYGVKD. CDR3 protein: CAISVGYTDTQYF. The CDR3 DNA follows: TGTGCCATCAGTGTCGGGTACACAGATACGCAGTATTTT.

This sequence joins TRBV19 and TRBJ2-2; the match to TRBD1 covers 7 bases. This CDR3 spans 15 amino acids. Germline V gene sequence: CDR1 LNHDA, CDR2 SQIVND (reference sequence). J was trimmed by 4 bases and V by 5 bases; bases with no gene match: 7. The CDR3 reads CASSSRGKGTGELFF. DNA for the CDR3: TGTGCCAGTAGTTCCAGGGGGAAAGGCACCGGGGAGCTGTTTTTT.

This clone was detected once. The chain couples TRBV5-1 to TRBJ2-7, with TRBD2 matching over 8 bases. In germline, CDR1 is SGHRS, CDR2 YFSETQ. J was trimmed by 1 base and V by 2 bases; bases with no gene match: 2. The CDR3 covers 14 residues. CDR3 sequence reads: CASSFGTRSYEQYF. As DNA, the CDR3 is TGCGCCAGCAGCTTCGGGACTAGATCCTACGAGCAGTACTTC.

The chain joins TRBV4-1 to TRBJ2-7; the match to TRBD2 covers 8 bases. V shed 0 bases and J 4 bases; nucleotides not matched to a gene: 8. The CDR3 totals 16 residues. Germline CDR1 and CDR2: MGHRA and YSYEKL. CDR3 sequence reads: CASSQDTQREKYEQYF. For the CDR3, the DNA is TGCGCCAGCAGCCAAGATACCCAGCGGGAGAAATACGAGCAGTACTTC.

This rearrangement joins TRBV7-2 to TRBJ2-5; D ambiguous. CDR1 and CDR2 from the germline V gene are SGHTA and FQGNSA. Trimming removed 0 bases from V and 0 bases from J, with 8 bases in between. CDR3 length equals 15 residues. CDR3 region: CASSLAGWYQETQYF. The CDR3 DNA is TGTGCCAGCAGCTTAGCGGGCTGGTACCAAGAGACCCAGTACTTC.

This clone appeared once. This chain joins TRBV7-2 and TRBJ2-2; D perhaps matches TRBD1 (5 bases). This CDR3 comprises 14 residues. Trimming took 5 bases from V and 4 from J, leaving 11 bases between them. CDR1 is SGHTA, CDR2 FQGNSA, per germline. CDR3 in amino acids: CASSRIQGTGELFF. The CDR3 DNA reads TGTGCCAGCAGCCGGATTCAGGGCACCGGGGAGCTGTTTTTT.

The chain couples TRBV2 to TRBJ2-7, with D perhaps matching TRBD1 (5 bases). V was pared by 2 bases and J by 0 bases, with 11 bases between. From germline, CDR1 is SNHLY and CDR2 FYNNEI. The CDR3 covers 15 residues. For the CDR3, the DNA is TGTGCCAGCAGTGAAACTCAGGGCACCTCCTACGAGCAGTACTTC. It specifies CASSETQGTSYEQYF.

V is TRBV6-5 and J is TRBJ1-4, with 9 bases fitting TRBD1. With V trimmed by 6 bases and J by 8 bases, 7 bases remained unmatched. CDR3 size: 14 residues. In germline, CDR1 is MNHEY, CDR2 SVGAGI. CDR3 protein: CASRQGAPWEKLFF. DNA of the CDR3: TGTGCCAGCAGACAGGGGGCGCCTTGGGAAAAACTGTTTTTT.

This rearrangement joins TRBV5-4 to TRBJ1-2, with D unresolved. This CDR3 has 14 residues. Germline V CDR1 and CDR2: SGHNT, YYREEE (reference sequence). V was cut by 6 bases and J by 7 bases, with 19 bases left in between. CDR3 loop: CASTELGLGSGYTF. DNA for the CDR3: TGTGCCAGCACCGAGCTAGGGTTAGGGAGTGGCTACACCTTC.

For this clone: One end of the junction is discordant with germline, which a read error may explain. The chain is built from TRBV11-2 and TRBJ2-2; 7 bases match TRBD2. Germline assignment: CDR1 SGHAT and CDR2 FQNNGV. The CDR3 runs to 14 residues. CDR3 sequence: CASTLDRGAGELFF. CDR3 coding DNA: TGTGCCAGCACCTTAGATCGGGGGGCCGGGGAGCTGTTTTTT.

The chain has TRBV28 and TRBJ1-2; TRBD1 agrees at 10 bases. The CDR3 has 16 residues. V trimming: 3 bases; J trimming: 2 bases; junction bases outside the gene matches: 6. The germline V gene encodes CDR1 MDHEN and CDR2 SYDVKM. CDR3 DNA sequence: TGTGCCAGCAGTTTCCCCCCGGACAGGGGGAACTATGGCTACACCTTC. Residues: CASSFPPDRGNYGYTF.

V and J are TRBV20-1 and TRBJ2-7; D possibly corresponds to TRBD2 (5 bases). Germline CDR1 is DFQATT and CDR2 is SNEGSKA (reference sequence). V lost 5 bases, J lost 3 bases, and 8 bases lay in between. The CDR3 loop spans 11 amino acids. CDR3: CSAAEGYEQYF. The CDR3 nucleotides are TGCAGTGCTGCCGAGGGCTACGAGCAGTACTTC.

The rearrangement links TRBV6-6 to TRBJ1-6, with a possible D match to TRBD1 (5 bases). V shed 0 bases and J shed 9 bases, with 15 bases lying between them. This CDR3 is built from 16 residues. Germline V lookup: CDR1 MNHNY, CDR2 SVGAGI (reference sequence). CDR3 nucleotide sequence: TGTGCCAGCAGTTACTCGAGCAGGGTTGTAAGTTCACCCCTCCACTTT. It is translated as CASSYSSRVVSSPLHF.

V and J are TRBV29-1 and TRBJ1-4; TRBD1 matches 8 bases. This CDR3 spans 15 amino acids. V trimming: 4 bases; J trimming: 8 bases; junction bases outside the gene matches: 12. CDR1 SQVTM and CDR2 ANQGSEA come from the germline V gene. Written as DNA, the CDR3 is TGCAGCGTTGCCAAACGGACAGGGAGGGAAGAAAAACTGTTTTTT. Its protein is CSVAKRTGREEKLFF.

V is TRBV10-3 and J is TRBJ2-7; a weak D match, TRBD2 (5 bases). Germline assignment: CDR1 ENHRY and CDR2 SYGVKD. CDR3 size: 13 residues. V was shortened by 2 bases and J by 6 bases, with 11 bases between the two germline ends. The CDR3 region is CAISETRRGEQYF. CDR3 in DNA: TGTGCCATCAGTGAGACTAGGAGAGGCGAGCAGTACTTC.

The gene calls are TRBV5-1 and TRBJ1-2; 9 nucleotides agree with TRBD1. From germline, CDR1 is SGHRS and CDR2 YFSETQ. V gave up 2 bases and J gave up 4 bases; unmatched junction bases: 6. The CDR3 loop spans 15 amino acids. CDR3: CASSFGTGMSYGYTF. DNA of the CDR3: TGCGCCAGCAGCTTTGGGACAGGGATGAGCTATGGCTACACCTTC.

The V and J genes are TRBV11-3 and TRBJ2-3; D is perhaps TRBD1 (5 bases). Trimming removed 5 bases at V and 2 bases at J, with 17 bases between. CDR3 length: 16 amino acids. Germline CDR1 is SGHNT and CDR2 is YENEEA. The DNA for the CDR3 is TGTGCCAGCAGCGTCAGTCGTGACAGCTACACAGATACGCAGTATTTT. Translating it yields CASSVSRDSYTDTQYF. Complete variable domain (other parts from reference TRBV11-3 and TRBJ2-3): EAGVVQSPRYKIIEKKQPVAFWCNPISGHNTLYWYLQNLGQGPELLIRYENEEAVDDSQLPKDRFSAERLKGVDSTLKIQPAELGDSAVYLCASSVSRDSYTDTQYFGPGTRLTVL.

This chain uses TRBV5-1 with TRBJ2-2; D remains unclear. This CDR3 spans 14 amino acids. V was shortened by 4 bases and J by 6 bases, with 13 bases between the two germline ends. Germline V gene data show CDR1 as SGHRS and CDR2 as YFSETQ. CDR3 DNA: TGCGCCAGCAGCGCTCCCCAGGTTCCCGGGGAGCTGTTTTTT. This encodes CASSAPQVPGELFF.

This chain connects TRBV7-9 to TRBJ2-7; the D gene is possibly TRBD2 (6 bases). This CDR3 has 14 residues. V was shortened by 4 bases and J by 4 bases, with 14 bases between the two germline ends. Germline V gene data show CDR1 as SEHNR and CDR2 as FQNEAQ (reference sequence). CDR3 in amino acids: CASSSTSMSYEQYF. As DNA, the CDR3 is TGTGCCAGCAGCTCGACTAGTATGTCTTACGAGCAGTACTTC.

The chain is built from TRBV2 and TRBJ2-1; TRBD2 matches at 7 bases. The CDR3 spans 15 residues. The J segment lost 9 bases and the V segment lost 8 bases, leaving 16 bases of the junction unmatched. Germline CDR1 is SNHLY and CDR2 is FYNNEI. The CDR3 here is CASAADPGLKGEQFF. For the CDR3, the DNA is TGTGCCAGCGCGGCCGATCCGGGACTAAAGGGTGAGCAGTTCTTC.

V is TRBV28 and J is TRBJ1-3, with D perhaps TRBD1 (6 bases). Trimming took 8 bases from V and 0 from J, leaving 17 bases between them. There are 16 residues in the CDR3. Germline V gene lookup returns CDR1 MDHEN and CDR2 SYDVKM. This chain's CDR3 is CASEDSQLYSGNTIYF. The DNA of the CDR3 is TGTGCCAGCGAGGACAGCCAACTTTACTCTGGAAACACCATATATTTT.

The CDR3 sequence: CASSVFGHQGNGYTF. CDR3 in DNA: TGTGCCAGCAGCGTATTTGGACATCAGGGGAATGGCTACACCTTC. The chain joins TRBV2 to TRBJ1-2, with TRBD1 as a possible D gene (6 bases). Trimming removed 6 bases from V and 6 bases from J, with 20 bases in between. The CDR3 covers 15 residues. Germline loops: CDR1 SNHLY, CDR2 FYNNEI.

The rearrangement links TRBV7-9 to TRBJ1-5; maybe TRBD1 (6 bases). CDR1 SEHNR and CDR2 FQNEAQ come from the germline V gene (reference sequence). CDR3 length equals 13 residues. Trimming took off 8 bases at V and 0 bases at J, with 8 bases between the two ends. As DNA, the CDR3 is TGTGCCAGCGCACAGGGTAGCAATCAGCCCCAGCATTTT. This gives the protein CASAQGSNQPQHF.

The gene calls are TRBV2 and TRBJ1-3, with 7 bases matching TRBD1. With 8 bases clipped from V and 0 bases from J, the junction kept 10 bases outside the gene matches. The CDR3 sequence is 16 residues long. Germline values: CDR1 SNHLY, CDR2 FYNNEI. The CDR3 here is CASANDRAASGNTIYF. The CDR3 DNA sequence: TGTGCCAGCGCTAATGACAGGGCGGCCTCTGGAAACACCATATATTTT.

The chain employs TRBV7-9 and TRBJ2-7; 9 bases agree with TRBD1. V lost 2 bases to trimming and J lost 4 bases; unmatched junction nucleotides: 3. The CDR3 loop spans 14 amino acids. The germline V gene has CDR1 SEHNR and CDR2 FQNEAQ (reference sequence). This chain's CDR3 is CASSLSGTGYEQYF. The CDR3 DNA sequence: TGTGCCAGCAGCTTATCCGGGACAGGGTACGAGCAGTACTTC.

The chain couples TRBV10-3 to TRBJ2-3; 7 positions agree with TRBD2. This CDR3 comprises 13 residues. CDR1 is ENHRY and CDR2 is SYGVKD in the germline V gene. J gave up 4 bases and V 10 bases, and 8 bases lay outside the gene matches. The DNA of the CDR3 is TGTGCCACGTCGACTAGCTCCTCAGATACGCAGTATTTT. Translating gives CATSTSSSDTQYF.

The rearrangement joins TRBV18 to TRBJ2-3; D ambiguous. Trimming stripped 0 bases from V and 0 bases from J, with 10 bases between. The CDR3 is made up of 16 amino acids. The germline V gene has CDR1 KGHSH and CDR2 LQKENI. The CDR3 is CASSPPYSTSTDTQYF. In nucleotides, the CDR3 is TGTGCCAGCTCACCACCATATAGCACTAGCACAGATACGCAGTATTTT.

This chain uses TRBV5-1 with TRBJ1-2; weak D call: TRBD1 (5 bases). Germline V CDR1 and CDR2: SGHRS, YFSETQ. V was trimmed by 0 bases and J by 1 base, leaving 10 bases between them. CDR3 length equals 15 residues. The CDR3 DNA reads TGCGCCAGCAGCTTGGCCGGGGGAGATAACTATGGCTACACCTTC. Translating it yields CASSLAGGDNYGYTF.

The chain links TRBV11-2 to TRBJ2-5, with TRBD1 as a possible D gene (5 bases). CDR3 size: 15 residues. Trimming pared 0 bases from V and 5 bases from J, leaving 13 bases between. Germline CDR1 SGHAT, CDR2 FQNNGV. CDR3: CASSLDPGRVETQYF. CDR3 sequence (DNA): TGTGCCAGCAGCTTAGATCCGGGCAGGGTGGAGACCCAGTACTTC.

The rearrangement joins TRBV30 to TRBJ2-2, with D possibly matching TRBD1 (5 bases). This CDR3 region has 13 residues. Germline CDR1 reads GTSNPN; CDR2 reads SVGIG (reference sequence). V lost 3 bases and J 0 bases, leaving 5 bases between the germline ends. This CDR3 reads CAWRTANTGELFF. CDR3 nucleotides: TGTGCCTGGAGGACAGCGAACACCGGGGAGCTGTTTTTT.

This chain links TRBV29-1 with TRBJ1-1, with D maybe TRBD1 (5 bases). The CDR3 has 13 amino acids. V was clipped by 6 bases and J by 4 bases, with 15 bases between them. Per the germline V gene, CDR1 is SQVTM and CDR2 is ANQGSEA. The CDR3 loop is CSVPPGRATEAFF. The DNA of the CDR3 is TGCAGCGTACCGCCAGGCAGGGCCACTGAAGCTTTCTTT.